These T cell receptor beta chains were read from a single sample in a study of blood T cell repertoires in COVID-19. Here immunoSEQ multiplex PCR was the method, and the copy in TCRdb shows in-frame clones only, minus some. The sample contains about 68,000 clones, nearly 90% of which appear only once. Sequencing input: peripheral blood. The origin of the receptors is a woman between 45 and 60 years old with COVID-19, enrolled during active disease. Both conserved end residues are part of each CDR3. Each record gives: D gene, J gene, clone size, V gene, CDR3 DNA, CDR3 protein. The D gene is left open where the match is weak. Clone size, where shown, is once, few, many, or a class for clones that have expanded.

d_call: .; j_call: TRBJ1-2; clone_size: .; v_call: TRBV7-2; cdr3_nt: TGTGCCAGCAGAACCGACGGAACAGGCATTGGACCTCACACCTTC; cdr3_aa: CASRTDGTGIGPHTF
d_call: .; j_call: TRBJ2-5; clone_size: .; v_call: TRBV3-1/TRBV3-2; cdr3_nt: TGTGCCAGCAGCCGGACAGAAGAGACCCAGTACTTC; cdr3_aa: CASSRTEETQYF
d_call: TRBD2; j_call: TRBJ2-7; clone_size: .; v_call: TRBV3-1/TRBV3-2; cdr3_nt: TGTGCCAGCAGCCAAGTTAGCGGGGCTAACTACGAGCAGTACTTC; cdr3_aa: CASSQVSGANYEQYF
d_call: TRBD1; j_call: TRBJ2-1; clone_size: .; v_call: TRBV5-1; cdr3_nt: TGCGCCAGCAGCTTGGGGGGACAGACAAACAATGAGCAGTTCTTC; cdr3_aa: CASSLGGQTNNEQFF
d_call: .; j_call: TRBJ2-4; clone_size: .; v_call: TRBV7-2; cdr3_nt: TGTGCCAGCAGCCCCTCGAGGTCGCCGCGGAGGGGAAACATTCAGTACTTC; cdr3_aa: CASSPSRSPRRGNIQYF
d_call: .; j_call: TRBJ2-1; clone_size: .; v_call: TRBV7-9; cdr3_nt: TGTGCCAGCAGCTTAGGCGTAGGGGATCCCTCCTACAATGAGCAGTTCTTC; cdr3_aa: CASSLGVGDPSYNEQFF
d_call: TRBD2; j_call: TRBJ2-3; clone_size: once; v_call: TRBV11-3; cdr3_nt: TGTGCCAGCAGCTCACGGACTAGCGGGAGCGTAACAGATACGCAGTATTTT; cdr3_aa: CASSSRTSGSVTDTQYF
d_call: .; j_call: TRBJ1-2; clone_size: .; v_call: TRBV24-1; cdr3_nt: TGTGCCACCAGTGGCGCGCAGGGCCATGGCTACACCTTC; cdr3_aa: CATSGAQGHGYTF
d_call: .; j_call: TRBJ2-1; clone_size: .; v_call: TRBV4-1; cdr3_nt: TGCGCCAGCAGCCTTGGGAGACCCCTGCTCTCCTACAATGAGCAGTTCTTC; cdr3_aa: CASSLGRPLLSYNEQFF
d_call: TRBD1; j_call: TRBJ1-2; clone_size: .; v_call: TRBV20-1; cdr3_nt: TGCAGTGCTAGTGGGTCGGGGACAGGGTTCTATGGCTACACCTTC; cdr3_aa: CSASGSGTGFYGYTF
d_call: .; j_call: TRBJ2-7; clone_size: once; v_call: TRBV15; cdr3_nt: TGTGCCACCAGCAGCTCTTCGGAGGCCATCTACGAGCAGTACTTC; cdr3_aa: CATSSSSEAIYEQYF
d_call: .; j_call: TRBJ2-6; clone_size: .; v_call: TRBV7-6; cdr3_nt: TGTGCCATTTCAGGCCGCTCTGGGGCCAACGTCCTGACTTTC; cdr3_aa: CAISGRSGANVLTF
d_call: .; j_call: TRBJ2-1; clone_size: .; v_call: TRBV4-1; cdr3_nt: TGCGCCAGCAGCCCTTTTCCCCTCGGGAGCTCCTACAATGAGCAGTTCTTC; cdr3_aa: CASSPFPLGSSYNEQFF
d_call: .; j_call: TRBJ2-1; clone_size: .; v_call: TRBV2; cdr3_nt: TGTGCCAGCATAAGGACTGGGGGGACTGAGCAGTTCTTC; cdr3_aa: CASIRTGGTEQFF
d_call: .; j_call: TRBJ1-1; clone_size: .; v_call: TRBV19; cdr3_nt: TGTGCCAGTAGTCTGGGGGCGAGTGAAGCTTTCTTT; cdr3_aa: CASSLGASEAFF
d_call: TRBD2; j_call: TRBJ2-5; clone_size: .; v_call: TRBV7-9; cdr3_nt: TGTGCCAGTAGCTTCTTAGCGGGAGGAGGAGTAGGACGAGAGACCCAGTACTTC; cdr3_aa: CASSFLAGGGVGRETQYF
d_call: TRBD1; j_call: TRBJ1-2; clone_size: .; v_call: TRBV18; cdr3_nt: TGTGCCAGCTCACCGAGGGAGACCGGGACAGGGGACTATGGCTACACCTTC; cdr3_aa: CASSPRETGTGDYGYTF
d_call: TRBD2; j_call: TRBJ2-1; clone_size: once; v_call: TRBV11-3; cdr3_nt: TGTGCCAGCAGCTTGGTCGGGACTAGACGGAATGAGCAGTTCTTC; cdr3_aa: CASSLVGTRRNEQFF
d_call: .; j_call: TRBJ2-7; clone_size: .; v_call: TRBV6-5; cdr3_nt: TGTGCCAGCAGTCGGGATTCCAGCTCCTACGAGCAGTACTTC; cdr3_aa: CASSRDSSSYEQYF
d_call: .; j_call: TRBJ2-6; clone_size: .; v_call: TRBV4-1; cdr3_nt: TGCGCCAGCAGCCAAGATGTCGCGCGTGTACGCTCTGGGGCCAACGTCCTGACTTTC; cdr3_aa: CASSQDVARVRSGANVLTF
d_call: .; j_call: TRBJ2-2; clone_size: .; v_call: TRBV3-1/TRBV3-2; cdr3_nt: TGTGCCAGCAGCCAAGGTGCGGGACTGGGCACCGGGGAGCTGTTTTTT; cdr3_aa: CASSQGAGLGTGELFF
d_call: TRBD2; j_call: TRBJ2-2; clone_size: .; v_call: TRBV19; cdr3_nt: TGTGCCAGTAGCCCCGCGGGAAGGCTAGCGGGAGCAAAGGACACCGGGGAGCTGTTTTTT; cdr3_aa: CASSPAGRLAGAKDTGELFF
d_call: TRBD1; j_call: TRBJ1-2; clone_size: .; v_call: TRBV30; cdr3_nt: TGTGCCTGGAGAGTGTACGGAGGACAGGGGGCGACTAACTATGGCTACACCTTC; cdr3_aa: CAWRVYGGQGATNYGYTF
d_call: .; j_call: TRBJ1-3; clone_size: .; v_call: TRBV30; cdr3_nt: TGTGCCTGGAACTTAATGGGGGCGTCTGGAAACACCATATATTTT; cdr3_aa: CAWNLMGASGNTIYF
d_call: TRBD1; j_call: TRBJ1-2; clone_size: .; v_call: TRBV30; cdr3_nt: TGTGCCTGGAGACCACTCAGGGGGCGGGGGCTGGACTATGGCTACACCTTC; cdr3_aa: CAWRPLRGRGLDYGYTF
d_call: .; j_call: TRBJ2-1; clone_size: .; v_call: TRBV5-8; cdr3_nt: TGTGCCAGCAGCCTGCCCCTAGTAGGCAATGAGCAGTTCTTC; cdr3_aa: CASSLPLVGNEQFF
d_call: .; j_call: TRBJ2-7; clone_size: .; v_call: TRBV2; cdr3_nt: TGTGCCAGCAGTGAACCGGGGGATGGCTACGAGCAGTACTTC; cdr3_aa: CASSEPGDGYEQYF
d_call: .; j_call: TRBJ2-3; clone_size: .; v_call: TRBV3-1/TRBV3-2; cdr3_nt: TGTGCCAGCAGCCTAGGAGGTACGCAGTATTTT; cdr3_aa: CASSLGGTQYF
d_call: TRBD2; j_call: TRBJ2-1; clone_size: .; v_call: TRBV5-8; cdr3_nt: TGTGCCAGCAGCTTGGGTTGGGGACTAGCGGGAGTACTGGGTGAGCAGTTCTTC; cdr3_aa: CASSLGWGLAGVLGEQFF
d_call: TRBD1; j_call: TRBJ2-1; clone_size: once; v_call: TRBV24-1; cdr3_nt: TGTGCCACCAGTGATTTCCGACAGGGTGGATCCAATGAGCAGTTCTTC; cdr3_aa: CATSDFRQGGSNEQFF
d_call: TRBD1; j_call: TRBJ2-3; clone_size: .; v_call: TRBV3-1/TRBV3-2; cdr3_nt: TGTGCCAGCAGCTATGGACAGGGCACAGATACGCAGTATTTT; cdr3_aa: CASSYGQGTDTQYF
d_call: .; j_call: TRBJ2-7; clone_size: .; v_call: TRBV30; cdr3_nt: TGTGCCTGGAGACCTCGGGACACACTGGGCTACGAGCAGTACTTC; cdr3_aa: CAWRPRDTLGYEQYF
d_call: .; j_call: TRBJ2-7; clone_size: .; v_call: TRBV7-8; cdr3_nt: TGTGCCAGCAGCTTAAGAGGACAGTTTTTTTTTGAGCAGTACTTC; cdr3_aa: CASSLRGQFFFEQYF
d_call: TRBD1; j_call: TRBJ2-1; clone_size: .; v_call: TRBV28; cdr3_nt: TGTGCCAGCAGTCCGACAGGGGGCGGGAATGAGCAGTTCTTC; cdr3_aa: CASSPTGGGNEQFF
d_call: .; j_call: TRBJ1-3; clone_size: .; v_call: TRBV6-5; cdr3_nt: TGTGCCAGCACAAGAACACAGACCTCTGGAAACACCATATATTTT; cdr3_aa: CASTRTQTSGNTIYF
d_call: .; j_call: TRBJ1-2; clone_size: .; v_call: TRBV12-3/TRBV12-4; cdr3_nt: TGTGCCAGCAGCCCCGCGGCGACCTATGGCTACACCTTC; cdr3_aa: CASSPAATYGYTF
d_call: .; j_call: TRBJ2-1; clone_size: .; v_call: TRBV19; cdr3_nt: TGTGCCAGTAGTAATGGCGGGACCTCCTACAATGAGCAGTTCTTC; cdr3_aa: CASSNGGTSYNEQFF
d_call: .; j_call: TRBJ2-7; clone_size: .; v_call: TRBV15; cdr3_nt: TGTGCCACCAGCAGGGACTTCTACGAGCAGTACTTC; cdr3_aa: CATSRDFYEQYF
d_call: .; j_call: TRBJ1-5; clone_size: .; v_call: TRBV2; cdr3_nt: TGTGCCAGCAGCTCCCTGGTCGGAGGGTATAGCAATCAGCCCCAGCATTTT; cdr3_aa: CASSSLVGGYSNQPQHF
d_call: .; j_call: TRBJ1-4; clone_size: .; v_call: TRBV10-1; cdr3_nt: TGCGCCAGCAGTGAGCGGGGTGAAAAACTGTTTTTT; cdr3_aa: CASSERGEKLFF
d_call: .; j_call: TRBJ1-1; clone_size: .; v_call: TRBV28; cdr3_nt: TGTGCCAGCAGTTTAAGAGCTATGAACACTGAAGCTTTCTTT; cdr3_aa: CASSLRAMNTEAFF
d_call: TRBD2; j_call: TRBJ2-1; clone_size: few; v_call: TRBV10-2; cdr3_nt: TGCGCCAGCAGTGGGTCTACTAGCGTCAATGAGCAGTTCTTC; cdr3_aa: CASSGSTSVNEQFF
d_call: .; j_call: TRBJ1-6; clone_size: .; v_call: TRBV7-2; cdr3_nt: TGTGCCAGCAGCGCAGCCGGGGAGGAATCACCCCTCCACTTT; cdr3_aa: CASSAAGEESPLHF
d_call: TRBD1; j_call: TRBJ2-7; clone_size: .; v_call: TRBV7-2; cdr3_nt: TGTGCCAGCACCCGTTCAGGGCAGGGGGCCTACGAGCAGTACTTC; cdr3_aa: CASTRSGQGAYEQYF
d_call: .; j_call: TRBJ2-7; clone_size: .; v_call: TRBV28; cdr3_nt: TGTGCCAGCAGTTTAGAGGGTGTGACCTACGAGCAGTACTTC; cdr3_aa: CASSLEGVTYEQYF
d_call: .; j_call: TRBJ2-1; clone_size: .; v_call: TRBV24-1; cdr3_nt: TGTGCCACCAGCCAGGGGGAGGCCTACAATGAGCAGTTCTTC; cdr3_aa: CATSQGEAYNEQFF
d_call: .; j_call: TRBJ2-5; clone_size: .; v_call: TRBV30; cdr3_nt: TGTGCCTGGAGTAGTGGGGAGCGAGAGTACTTC; cdr3_aa: CAWSSGEREYF
d_call: .; j_call: TRBJ1-1; clone_size: .; v_call: TRBV6-5; cdr3_nt: TGTGCCAGCAGTCCCAGGGCGAACACTGAAGCTTTCTTT; cdr3_aa: CASSPRANTEAFF